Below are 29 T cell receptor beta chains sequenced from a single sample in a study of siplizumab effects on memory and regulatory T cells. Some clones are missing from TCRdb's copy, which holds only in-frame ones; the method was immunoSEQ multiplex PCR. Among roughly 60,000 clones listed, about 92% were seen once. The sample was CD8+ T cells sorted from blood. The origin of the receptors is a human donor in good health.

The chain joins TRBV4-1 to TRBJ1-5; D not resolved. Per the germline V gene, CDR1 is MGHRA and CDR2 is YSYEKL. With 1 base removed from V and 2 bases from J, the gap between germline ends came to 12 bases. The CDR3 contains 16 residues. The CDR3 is CASSQVERLGNQPQHF. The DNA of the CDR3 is TGCGCCAGCAGCCAAGTGGAAAGACTTGGCAATCAGCCCCAGCATTTT.

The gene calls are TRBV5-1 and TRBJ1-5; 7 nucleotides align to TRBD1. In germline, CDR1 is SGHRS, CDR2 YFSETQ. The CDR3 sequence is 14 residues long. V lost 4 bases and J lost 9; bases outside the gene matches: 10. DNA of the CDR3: TGCGCCAGCAGCCCAGGACAGGAGCTATCGCCCCAGCATTTT. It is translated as CASSPGQELSPQHF.

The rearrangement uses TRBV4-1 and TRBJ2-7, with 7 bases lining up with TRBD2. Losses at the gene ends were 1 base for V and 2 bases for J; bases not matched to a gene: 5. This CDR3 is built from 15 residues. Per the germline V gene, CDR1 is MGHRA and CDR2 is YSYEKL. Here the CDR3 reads CASSQAQRGAYEQYF. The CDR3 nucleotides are TGCGCCAGCAGCCAAGCACAGCGGGGAGCCTACGAGCAGTACTTC.

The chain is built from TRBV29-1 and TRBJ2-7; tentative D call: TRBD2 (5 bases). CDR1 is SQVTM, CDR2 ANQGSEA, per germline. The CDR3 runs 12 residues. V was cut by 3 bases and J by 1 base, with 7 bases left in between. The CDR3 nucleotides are TGCAGCGTTGATGGGGAGTCCTACGAGCAGTACTTC. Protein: CSVDGESYEQYF.

CDR3 in amino acids: CATNRGGNQPQHF. The CDR3 DNA reads TGTGCCACCAATCGAGGGGGCAATCAGCCCCAGCATTTT. This sequence joins TRBV15 and TRBJ1-5; D perhaps matches TRBD1 (5 bases). The CDR3 totals 13 residues. V was trimmed by 7 bases and J by 2 bases, leaving 9 bases between them. Per germline, CDR1 LNHNV and CDR2 YYDKDF (reference sequence). Combining the CDR3 with reference TRBV15 and TRBJ1-5 gives the whole variable domain DAMVIQNPRYQVTQFGKPVTLSCSQTLNHNVMYWYQQKSSQAPKLLFHYYDKDFNNEADTPDNFQSRRPNTSFCFLDIRSPGLGDTAMYLCATNRGGNQPQHFGDGTRLSIL.

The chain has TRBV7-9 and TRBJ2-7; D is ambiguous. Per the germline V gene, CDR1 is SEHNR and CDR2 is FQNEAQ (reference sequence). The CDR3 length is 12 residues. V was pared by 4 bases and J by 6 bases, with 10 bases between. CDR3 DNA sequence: TGTGCCAGCAGCTCCCGCTACGGCGAGCAGTACTTC. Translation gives CASSSRYGEQYF.

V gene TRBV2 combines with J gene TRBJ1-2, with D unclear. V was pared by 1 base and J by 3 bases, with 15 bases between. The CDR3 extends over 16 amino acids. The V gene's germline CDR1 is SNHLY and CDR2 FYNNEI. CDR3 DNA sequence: TGTGCCAGCAGTGAAGGGGGTGTTGAGGAGGACTATGGCTACACCTTC. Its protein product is CASSEGGVEEDYGYTF.

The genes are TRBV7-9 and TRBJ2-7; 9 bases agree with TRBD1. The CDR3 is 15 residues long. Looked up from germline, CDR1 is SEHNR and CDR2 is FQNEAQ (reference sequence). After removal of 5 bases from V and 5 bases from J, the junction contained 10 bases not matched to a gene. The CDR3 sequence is CASSPSGTGNNEQYF. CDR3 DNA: TGTGCCAGCAGCCCCTCCGGGACAGGGAACAACGAGCAGTACTTC.

In DNA, the CDR3 is TGTGCCAGCAGCCGGGGGGACACCTATTTGAACACTGAAGCTTTCTTT. It is translated as CASSRGDTYLNTEAFF. V and J are TRBV14 and TRBJ1-1; the D gene is possibly TRBD1 (6 bases). Germline CDR1 reads SGHDN; CDR2 reads FVKESK. The V and J ends lost 4 bases and 0 bases respectively, with 15 bases between them. The CDR3 length is 16 residues.

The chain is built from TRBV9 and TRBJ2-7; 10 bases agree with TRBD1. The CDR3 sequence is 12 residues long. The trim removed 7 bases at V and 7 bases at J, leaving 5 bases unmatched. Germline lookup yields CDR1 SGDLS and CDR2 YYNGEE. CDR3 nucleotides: TGTGCCAGCGGGACAGGGGTTTCGGAGCAGTACTTC. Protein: CASGTGVSEQYF.

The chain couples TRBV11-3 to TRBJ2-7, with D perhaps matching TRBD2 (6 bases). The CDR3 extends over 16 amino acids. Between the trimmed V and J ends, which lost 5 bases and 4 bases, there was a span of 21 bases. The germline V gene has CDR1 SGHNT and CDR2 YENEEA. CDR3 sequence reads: CASSETAGSYVYEQYF. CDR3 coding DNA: TGTGCCAGCAGCGAGACAGCGGGTTCATATGTGTACGAGCAGTACTTC.

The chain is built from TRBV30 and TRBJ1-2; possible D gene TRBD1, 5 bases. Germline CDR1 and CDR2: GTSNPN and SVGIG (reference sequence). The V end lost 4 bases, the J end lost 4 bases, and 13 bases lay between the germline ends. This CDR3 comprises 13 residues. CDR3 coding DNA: TGTGCCTGGATTTTGCAGGGTGGCTATGGCTACACCTTC. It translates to CAWILQGGYGYTF.

The CDR3 DNA follows: TGTGCCAGCAGCCCCCGGATCTTCGAAAAACTGTTTTTT. Translating it yields CASSPRIFEKLFF. The V and J genes are TRBV7-2 and TRBJ1-4; the D is unclear. This CDR3 is 13 amino acids long. Germline CDR1 reads SGHTA; CDR2 reads FQGNSA. With 5 bases removed from V and 8 bases from J, the gap between germline ends came to 12 bases.

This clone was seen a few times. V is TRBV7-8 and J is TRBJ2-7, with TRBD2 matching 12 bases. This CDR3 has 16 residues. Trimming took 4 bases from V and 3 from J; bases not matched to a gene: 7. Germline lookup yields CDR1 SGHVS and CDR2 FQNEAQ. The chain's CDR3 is CASSSNGLAGFYEQYF. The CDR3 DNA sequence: TGTGCCAGCAGCTCCAATGGACTAGCGGGGTTCTACGAGCAGTACTTC.

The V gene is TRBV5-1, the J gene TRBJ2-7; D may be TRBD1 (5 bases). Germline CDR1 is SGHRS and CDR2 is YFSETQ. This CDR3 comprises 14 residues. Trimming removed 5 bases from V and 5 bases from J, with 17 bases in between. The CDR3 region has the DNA TGCGCCAGCAGTTGGTTACAGGAAGGGGACGAGCAGTACTTC. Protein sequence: CASSWLQEGDEQYF.

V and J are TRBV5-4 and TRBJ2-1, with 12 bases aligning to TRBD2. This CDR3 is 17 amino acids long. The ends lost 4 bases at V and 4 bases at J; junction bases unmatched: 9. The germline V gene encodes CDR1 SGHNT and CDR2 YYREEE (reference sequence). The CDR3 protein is CASSPYRLAGVYNEQFF. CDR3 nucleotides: TGTGCCAGCAGCCCCTATCGACTAGCGGGAGTTTACAATGAGCAGTTCTTC.

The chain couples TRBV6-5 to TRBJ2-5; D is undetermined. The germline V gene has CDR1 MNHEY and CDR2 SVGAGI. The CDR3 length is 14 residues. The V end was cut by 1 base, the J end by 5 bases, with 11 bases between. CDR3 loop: CASSYYGPQETQYF. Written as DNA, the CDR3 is TGTGCCAGCAGTTACTATGGCCCCCAGGAGACCCAGTACTTC.

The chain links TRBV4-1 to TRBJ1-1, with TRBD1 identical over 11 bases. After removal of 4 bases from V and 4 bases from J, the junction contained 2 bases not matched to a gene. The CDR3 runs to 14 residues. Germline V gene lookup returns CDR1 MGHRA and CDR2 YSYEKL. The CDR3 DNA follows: TGCGCCAGCAGCCCCGGGACAGGGGGCACTGAAGCTTTCTTT. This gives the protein CASSPGTGGTEAFF.

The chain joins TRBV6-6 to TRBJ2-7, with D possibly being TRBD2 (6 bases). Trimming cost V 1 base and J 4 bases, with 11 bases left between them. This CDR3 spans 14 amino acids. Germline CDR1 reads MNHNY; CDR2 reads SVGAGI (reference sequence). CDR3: CASSYFGEEYEQYF. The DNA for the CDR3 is TGTGCCAGCAGTTACTTCGGGGAGGAATACGAGCAGTACTTC.

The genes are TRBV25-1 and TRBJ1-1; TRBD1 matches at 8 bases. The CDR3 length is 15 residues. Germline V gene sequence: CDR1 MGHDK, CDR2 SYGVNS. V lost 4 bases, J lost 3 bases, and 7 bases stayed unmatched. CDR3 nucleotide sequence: TGTGCCAGCAGTGTACAGGGGGGTTGGTACACTGAAGCTTTCTTT. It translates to CASSVQGGWYTEAFF.

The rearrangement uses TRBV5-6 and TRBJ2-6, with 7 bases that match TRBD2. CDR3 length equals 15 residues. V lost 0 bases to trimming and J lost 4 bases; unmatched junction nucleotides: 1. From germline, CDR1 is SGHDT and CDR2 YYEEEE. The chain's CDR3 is CASSLGGGGANVLTF. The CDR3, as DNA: TGTGCCAGCAGCTTGGGGGGGGGAGGGGCCAACGTCCTGACTTTC.

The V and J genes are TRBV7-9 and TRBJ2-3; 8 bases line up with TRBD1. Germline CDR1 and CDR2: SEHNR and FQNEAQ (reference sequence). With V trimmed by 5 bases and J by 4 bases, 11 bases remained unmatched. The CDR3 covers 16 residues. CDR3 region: CASSPWTGRVSDTQYF. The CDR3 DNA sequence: TGTGCCAGCAGCCCCTGGACAGGGCGAGTTTCAGATACGCAGTATTTT.

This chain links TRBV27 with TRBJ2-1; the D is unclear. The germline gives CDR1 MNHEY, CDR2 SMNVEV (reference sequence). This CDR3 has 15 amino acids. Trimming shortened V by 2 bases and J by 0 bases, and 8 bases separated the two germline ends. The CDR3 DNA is TGTGCCAGCAGTTTAATCGTAAGCTCCTACAATGAGCAGTTCTTC. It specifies CASSLIVSSYNEQFF.

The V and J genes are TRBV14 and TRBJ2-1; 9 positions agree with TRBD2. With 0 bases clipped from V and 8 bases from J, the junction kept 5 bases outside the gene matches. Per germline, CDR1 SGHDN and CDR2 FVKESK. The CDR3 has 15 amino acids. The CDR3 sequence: CASSQEGGRGDEQFF. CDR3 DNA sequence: TGTGCCAGCAGCCAAGAGGGCGGGAGGGGCGATGAGCAGTTCTTC.

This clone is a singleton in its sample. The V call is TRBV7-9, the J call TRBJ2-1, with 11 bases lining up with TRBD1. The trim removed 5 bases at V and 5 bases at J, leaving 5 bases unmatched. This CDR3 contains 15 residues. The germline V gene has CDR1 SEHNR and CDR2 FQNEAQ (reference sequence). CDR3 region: CASSIRTGGNNEQFF. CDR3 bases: TGTGCCAGCAGCATAAGGACAGGGGGCAACAATGAGCAGTTCTTC.

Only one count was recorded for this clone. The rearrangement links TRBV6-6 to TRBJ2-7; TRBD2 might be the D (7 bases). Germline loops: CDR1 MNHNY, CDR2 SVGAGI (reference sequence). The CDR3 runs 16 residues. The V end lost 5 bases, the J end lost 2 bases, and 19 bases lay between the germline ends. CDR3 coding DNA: TGTGCCAGCAGTAAGCCGGGGGCTAGCGGACCCTACGAGCAGTACTTC. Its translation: CASSKPGASGPYEQYF.

CDR3 residues: CASSESGGQRDEQFF. CDR3 sequence (DNA): TGCGCCAGCAGTGAGTCAGGGGGGCAGAGGGATGAGCAGTTCTTC. V gene TRBV10-1 combines with J gene TRBJ2-1; D possibly matches TRBD1 or TRBD2 (6 bases each). V dropped 0 bases and J dropped 8 bases, with 14 bases sitting between them. The CDR3 consists of 15 residues. From germline, CDR1 is WNHNN and CDR2 SYGVQD (reference sequence).

This CDR3 is CASSSLLGREGRVWFF. The CDR3 DNA reads as TGTGCCAGCAGTTCCCTCTTGGGGCGGGAGGGCCGGGTTTGGTTCTTC. This chain joins TRBV6-5 and TRBJ2-1; 9 nucleotides line up with TRBD2. The V segment lost 4 bases and the J segment 15 bases; nucleotides outside the gene matches: 19. The CDR3 totals 16 residues. Germline lookup yields CDR1 MNHEY and CDR2 SVGAGI.

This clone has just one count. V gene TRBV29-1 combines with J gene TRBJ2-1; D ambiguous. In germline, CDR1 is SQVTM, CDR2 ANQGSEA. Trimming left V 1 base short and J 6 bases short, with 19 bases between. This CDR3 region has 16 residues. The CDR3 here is CSVEGLDHLPLNEQFF. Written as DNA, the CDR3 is TGCAGCGTTGAAGGTCTGGACCACCTTCCTCTCAATGAGCAGTTCTTC.